One and the same sample provided the 27 T cell receptor beta chains below, sequenced in a study of blood T cell repertoires in COVID-19. The table came from immunoSEQ multiplex PCR; TCRdb's copy has only in-frame clones and leaves some out. The sample carries about 42,000 clones, 89% recorded once. The sequenced sample was peripheral blood. Receptors were obtained from a human donor in a cohort sampled during active COVID-19.

The J gene is TRBJ1-2, the V gene TRBV6-1; TRBD1 matches at 10 bases. The CDR3 runs 15 residues. V dropped 0 bases and J dropped 4; count of bases not matched to a gene: 2. The germline gives CDR1 MNHNS, CDR2 SASEGT. The CDR3 loop is CASSEAGDRGYGYTF. DNA of the CDR3: TGTGCCAGCAGTGAAGCGGGGGACAGGGGCTATGGCTACACCTTC.

This sequence joins TRBV7-6 and TRBJ1-5, with 11 positions matching TRBD1. The V gene's germline CDR1 is SGHVS and CDR2 FNYEAQ. This CDR3 region has 15 residues. Trimming at V came to 4 bases and at J to 7 bases, leaving 6 bases not matched to a gene. CDR3 sequence (DNA): TGTGCCAGCAGCTCAGGGACAGGGGGACTACAGCCCCAGCATTTT. Protein: CASSSGTGGLQPQHF.

This clone has only a few counts. The CDR3 reads CASSDIPGTGNEKLFF. Written as DNA, the CDR3 is TGTGCCAGCAGCGACATTCCCGGGACAGGGAATGAAAAACTGTTTTTT. This chain connects TRBV7-9 to TRBJ1-4, with 9 bases matching TRBD1. V shed 5 bases, J shed 5 bases, and the junction held 9 bases outside the gene matches. This CDR3 has 16 residues. Germline V gene data show CDR1 as SEHNR and CDR2 as FQNEAQ (reference sequence).

This chain uses TRBV25-1 with TRBJ2-7, with D perhaps matching TRBD1 (6 bases). Germline V lookup: CDR1 MGHDK, CDR2 SYGVNS. The CDR3 totals 15 residues. Trimming removed 9 bases at V and 2 bases at J, with 20 bases between. CDR3 DNA: TGTGCCAGAAATGCACCGGGCCAGGGGACCTACGAGCAGTACTTC. Translating gives CARNAPGQGTYEQYF.

The rearrangement joins TRBV18 to TRBJ1-2; TRBD1 might be the D (5 bases). The germline gives CDR1 KGHSH, CDR2 LQKENI. Trimming left V 6 bases short and J 8 bases short, with 16 bases between. This CDR3 region has 13 residues. CDR3 sequence reads: CASSHNPGEGYTF. For the CDR3, the DNA is TGTGCCAGCTCCCATAACCCGGGGGAAGGCTACACCTTC.

The chain combines TRBV7-9 with TRBJ2-7; D may be TRBD2 (6 bases). The CDR3 covers 15 residues. From germline, CDR1 is SEHNR and CDR2 FQNEAQ (reference sequence). The germline V and J ends were trimmed by 5 bases and 2 bases, with 16 bases remaining between them. The CDR3 loop reads CASSPMSRGTYEQYF. The DNA of the CDR3 is TGTGCCAGCAGCCCGATGTCTCGGGGGACCTACGAGCAGTACTTC. The full variable domain, its missing parts supplied by reference TRBV7-9 and TRBJ2-7, is DTGVSQNPRHKITKRGQNVTFRCDPISEHNRLYWYRQTLGQGPEFLTYFQNEAQLEKSRLLSDRFSAERPKGSFSTLEIQRTEQGDSAMYLCASSPMSRGTYEQYFGPGTRLTVT.

The chain carries TRBV7-2 and TRBJ1-6, with TRBD1 matching 7 bases. CDR3 length: 15 residues. V was pared by 1 base and J by 10 bases, with 7 bases of the junction left unmatched. Germline-derived CDR1 and CDR2 are SGHTA and FQGNSA. This CDR3 is CASSLGTGFRSPLHF. CDR3 sequence (DNA): TGTGCCAGCAGCTTAGGGACAGGTTTTAGGTCACCCCTCCACTTT.

The J gene is TRBJ2-7, the V gene TRBV15; 7 bases are a match to TRBD1. V lost 3 bases, J lost 2 bases, and 1 base stayed unmatched. CDR1 is LNHNV, CDR2 YYDKDF, per germline (reference sequence). The CDR3 sequence is 13 residues long. This CDR3 reads CATSRTGTYEQYF. DNA of the CDR3: TGTGCCACCAGCAGGACAGGGACCTACGAGCAGTACTTC.

This clone was found once. The chain couples TRBV6-1 to TRBJ1-1, with TRBD1 matching over 8 bases. CDR1 MNHNS and CDR2 SASEGT come from the germline V gene. V was clipped by 2 bases and J by 5 bases; unmatched bases: 10. There are 16 residues in the CDR3. The CDR3 reads CASSEMARGLRTEAFF. The CDR3 region has the DNA TGTGCCAGCAGTGAAATGGCCAGGGGGCTACGGACTGAAGCTTTCTTT.

The chain couples TRBV27 to TRBJ1-6; unclear D gene. Germline CDR1 MNHEY, CDR2 SMNVEV (reference sequence). V dropped 6 bases and J dropped 4 bases, with 10 bases sitting between them. There are 14 residues in the CDR3. DNA for the CDR3: TGTGCCAGCAGGAAACAGCCATATAATTCACCCCTCCACTTT. Amino acids: CASRKQPYNSPLHF.

This clone was detected only once. This sequence joins TRBV11-2 and TRBJ1-1; D call uncertain. With 5 bases removed from V and 1 base from J, the gap between germline ends came to 14 bases. The length of the CDR3 is 15 residues. The V gene's germline CDR1 is SGHAT and CDR2 FQNNGV. The CDR3 protein is CASSPGGGRNTEAFF. The CDR3 nucleotides read TGTGCCAGCAGCCCAGGTGGCGGGAGGAACACTGAAGCTTTCTTT.

V and J are TRBV5-5 and TRBJ1-6; no clear D. V gave up 4 bases and J gave up 10 bases, with 9 bases separating them. This CDR3 spans 12 amino acids. CDR1 SGHKS and CDR2 YYEKEE come from the germline V gene (reference sequence). CDR3 loop: CASSLGGSPLHF. DNA of the CDR3: TGTGCCAGCAGCCTGGGAGGATCACCCCTCCACTTT.

The rearrangement links TRBV7-2 to TRBJ1-2; D remains unclear. Per germline, CDR1 SGHTA and CDR2 FQGNSA. CDR3 size: 13 residues. Deletions cut 0 bases from V and 1 base from J, with 3 bases between. CDR3 nucleotides: TGTGCCAGCAGCTTAGCCCTTAACTATGGCTACACCTTC. It yields the protein CASSLALNYGYTF.

V and J are TRBV19 and TRBJ1-1; maybe TRBD1 (5 bases). The CDR3 is made up of 15 amino acids. Germline lookup yields CDR1 LNHDA and CDR2 SQIVND (reference sequence). Deletions cut 5 bases from V and 5 bases from J, with 18 bases between. CDR3 DNA: TGTGCCAGTAGTCCTTGGGGGAGGAGTAGGACTGAAGCTTTCTTT. This translates into CASSPWGRSRTEAFF. The full variable domain, with the rest looked up from reference TRBV19 and TRBJ1-1, is DGGITQSPKYLFRKEGQNVTLSCEQNLNHDAMYWYRQDPGQGLRLIYYSQIVNDFQKGDIAEGYSVSREKKESFPLTVTSAQKNPTAFYLCASSPWGRSRTEAFFGQGTRLTVV.

The V call is TRBV2, the J call TRBJ1-6; tentatively, D is TRBD1 (5 bases). V shed 7 bases and J shed 10 bases, with 17 bases lying between them. The CDR3 loop spans 14 amino acids. The germline gives CDR1 SNHLY, CDR2 FYNNEI. The CDR3, as DNA: TGTGCCAGCACCTCTCCACCGGCAGGGTCACCCCTCCACTTT. This translates into CASTSPPAGSPLHF. The full variable domain, rest sourced from reference TRBV2 and TRBJ1-6, is EPEVTQTPSHQVTQMGQEVILRCVPISNHLYFYWYRQILGQKVEFLVSFYNNEISEKSEIFDDQFSVERPDGSNFTLKIRSTKLEDSAMYFCASTSPPAGSPLHFGNGTRLTVT.

The table lists this clone with a count of one. V usage is TRBV2 and J usage is TRBJ1-2, with a possible D match to TRBD1 (6 bases). Germline V gene lookup returns CDR1 SNHLY and CDR2 FYNNEI. The length of the CDR3 is 12 residues. Trimming removed 5 bases at V and 8 bases at J, with 12 bases between. The CDR3 loop reads CASSKGDMGYTF. The CDR3 DNA reads TGTGCCAGCAGTAAGGGGGATATGGGCTACACCTTC.

This chain connects TRBV9 to TRBJ2-3, with TRBD2 identical over 12 bases. The CDR3 runs 17 residues. V gave up 2 bases and J gave up 2 bases; unmatched junction bases: 6. Germline CDR1 SGDLS, CDR2 YYNGEE. CDR3 coding DNA: TGTGCCAGCAGCGTTCCTTCTAGCGGGGGGGCCACAGATACGCAGTATTTT. Encoded protein: CASSVPSSGGATDTQYF.

This clone was recorded once. This chain links TRBV7-9 with TRBJ2-7; 9 nucleotides line up with TRBD1. V shed 3 bases, J shed 2 bases, and the junction held 2 bases outside the gene matches. This CDR3 spans 14 amino acids. CDR1 SEHNR and CDR2 FQNEAQ come from the germline V gene (reference sequence). CDR3 region: CASSFGQGPYEQYF. The DNA of the CDR3 is TGTGCCAGCAGCTTCGGACAGGGGCCCTACGAGCAGTACTTC.

This clone is a singleton in its sample. CDR3 residues: CASSAKYRGNQPQHF. In DNA, the CDR3 is TGTGCCAGTAGTGCTAAATACAGGGGTAATCAGCCCCAGCATTTT. This chain uses TRBV19 with TRBJ1-5; TRBD1 aligns across 7 bases. Germline V gives CDR1 LNHDA, CDR2 SQIVND (reference sequence). V shed 5 bases and J 4 bases; nucleotides not matched to a gene: 8. There are 15 residues in the CDR3.

The CDR3 region is CASSSTGKYGYTF. The CDR3 DNA sequence: TGTGCCAGCAGCTCGACAGGGAAGTATGGCTACACCTTC. The chain uses TRBV5-4 and TRBJ1-2; 7 nucleotides align to TRBD1. CDR1 is SGHNT, CDR2 YYREEE, per germline (reference sequence). Germline trimming cut 3 bases from V and 5 bases from J; bases unmatched to any gene: 4. The CDR3 sequence is 13 residues long.

CDR3 residues: CSVERPGRVLRDYGYTF. The CDR3, as DNA: TGCAGCGTTGAACGGCCGGGCAGGGTACTTCGGGACTATGGCTACACCTTC. V and J are TRBV29-1 and TRBJ1-2; D possibly corresponds to TRBD1 (5 bases). With 2 bases removed from V and 3 bases from J, the gap between germline ends came to 22 bases. In germline, CDR1 is SQVTM, CDR2 ANQGSEA. This CDR3 has 17 residues.

The chain combines TRBV11-2 with TRBJ1-1, with 8 bases that match TRBD1. In germline, CDR1 is SGHAT, CDR2 FQNNGV. The V segment lost 5 bases and the J segment 1 base; nucleotides outside the gene matches: 12. This CDR3 spans 17 amino acids. This CDR3 reads CASSPLRGGTGNTEAFF. Here the CDR3 DNA reads TGTGCCAGCAGCCCGTTGCGGGGTGGGACAGGGAACACTGAAGCTTTCTTT.

The rearrangement uses TRBV19 and TRBJ1-5; 10 positions agree with TRBD1. The CDR3 consists of 16 residues. Germline values: CDR1 LNHDA, CDR2 SQIVND (reference sequence). J lost 2 bases, V lost 7 bases, and 8 bases had no gene match. The CDR3 loop is CASIKTGTGGNQPQHF. The CDR3 DNA sequence: TGTGCCAGTATCAAAACCGGGACAGGGGGCAATCAGCCCCAGCATTTT.

V usage is TRBV19 and J usage is TRBJ1-2, with 12 bases identical to TRBD1. Germline V gives CDR1 LNHDA, CDR2 SQIVND (reference sequence). The CDR3 contains 18 residues. Trimming removed 1 base from V and 3 bases from J; junction bases left unmatched: 9. CDR3 sequence reads: CASSIVGTGGEGYYGYTF. The CDR3 DNA follows: TGTGCCAGTAGTATAGTCGGGACAGGGGGCGAGGGATACTATGGCTACACCTTC.

The chain has TRBV9 and TRBJ1-1, with D perhaps matching TRBD1 (6 bases). V was trimmed by 2 bases and J by 5 bases, leaving 10 bases between them. Germline assignment: CDR1 SGDLS and CDR2 YYNGEE. CDR3 length: 13 residues. This CDR3 reads CASSVRGGTEAFF. In nucleotides, the CDR3 is TGTGCCAGCAGCGTCAGGGGTGGGACTGAAGCTTTCTTT.

The chain has TRBV12-5 and TRBJ2-1; possibly TRBD1 for D (6 bases). The CDR3 covers 17 residues. CDR1 and CDR2 (germline): LGHNT, FRNRAP. V lost 4 bases and J lost 1, with 17 bases in between. CDR3 bases: TGTGCTAGTGGTTCTAGTGGGGGCCTAGGATCCTACAATGAGCAGTTCTTC. Translated, it gives CASGSSGGLGSYNEQFF.

This clone came up once. The chain recombines TRBV9 with TRBJ1-2; 7 positions match TRBD1. From germline, CDR1 is SGDLS and CDR2 YYNGEE. This CDR3 is built from 14 residues. Germline trimming cut 2 bases from V and 2 bases from J; bases unmatched to any gene: 3. The CDR3 DNA follows: TGTGCCAGCAGCGTGGGGACAGCAAACTATGGCTACACCTTC. Protein sequence: CASSVGTANYGYTF.